These T cell receptor beta chains were read from a single sample in a study of cytomegalovirus exposure and HLA in healthy donors. Data came from immunoSEQ multiplex PCR; TCRdb stores just in-frame clones and leaves some out. The data show 150,000 to 180,000 clones, approximately 69% seen once. Sequencing used PBMCs. The receptors were sampled from a man aged 30 to 39 in good health and CMV-seronegative. Each CDR3 is given with its conserved first and last residue. Each record gives: V gene, J gene, clone size, D gene, CDR3 protein, CDR3 DNA. The D gene is left open where the match is weak. A clone size is listed for some rows: how often the clone was seen (once, few, many), or a class if it is expanded.

>TRBV18|TRBJ1-1|NA|NA
CASSPADNMNTEAFF
TGTGCCAGCTCACCAGCAGACAACATGAACACTGAAGCTTTCTTT
>TRBV28|TRBJ1-2|NA|TRBD1
CASNHPLGQGQHGYTF
TGTGCCAGCAATCACCCATTGGGACAGGGACAACATGGCTACACCTTC
>TRBV9|TRBJ2-1|NA|TRBD1
CASSSYPGQGVRNEQFF
TGTGCCAGCAGCTCTTACCCGGGACAGGGGGTGCGGAATGAGCAGTTCTTC
>TRBV2|TRBJ1-1|NA|TRBD1
CASREDRVTEAFF
TGTGCCAGCAGAGAAGACAGGGTCACTGAAGCTTTCTTT
>TRBV30|TRBJ2-1|NA|TRBD2
CAWSADTSGGPNEQFF
TGTGCCTGGAGCGCTGATACTAGCGGGGGGCCGAATGAGCAGTTCTTC
>TRBV14|TRBJ2-7|NA|NA
CASSQQGFDEQYF
TGTGCCAGCAGCCAGCAGGGGTTCGACGAGCAGTACTTC
>TRBV6-1|TRBJ1-3|many|NA
CASSRSGNTIYF
TGTGCCAGCAGCCGCAGTGGAAACACCATATATTTT
>TRBV9|TRBJ2-1|NA|TRBD1
CASSYSGTGSYNEQFF
TGTGCCAGCAGCTACTCCGGGACAGGGTCTTACAATGAGCAGTTCTTC
>TRBV25-1|TRBJ2-7|once|NA
CASSGTAYYEQYF
TGTGCCAGCAGTGGGACAGCCTACTACGAGCAGTACTTC
>TRBV18|TRBJ1-1|NA|NA
CASSPPGDFEAFF
TGTGCCAGCTCACCACCTGGGGACTTTGAAGCTTTCTTT
>TRBV29-1|TRBJ2-7|NA|TRBD1
CSVADRAYEQYF
TGCAGCGTTGCTGACAGGGCCTACGAGCAGTACTTC
>TRBV9|TRBJ2-2|NA|NA
CASSVGGGVANTGELFF
TGTGCCAGCAGCGTAGGGGGCGGAGTGGCGAACACCGGGGAGCTGTTTTTT
>TRBV11-2|TRBJ1-5|NA|NA
CASSLEIGQPQHF
TGTGCCAGCAGCTTAGAGATCGGTCAGCCCCAGCATTTT
>TRBV2|TRBJ1-2|NA|NA
CASSVGLNYGYTF
TGTGCCAGCAGTGTTGGGCTTAACTATGGCTACACCTTC
>TRBV5-6|TRBJ2-2|NA|TRBD2
CASSLWLAGGFRELFF
TGTGCCAGCAGCTTGTGGCTAGCGGGGGGTTTCCGGGAGCTGTTTTTT
>TRBV7-2|TRBJ1-2|NA|TRBD1
CASSLLGQGQGYTF
TGTGCCAGCAGCCTCCTGGGACAGGGACAAGGCTACACCTTC
>TRBV25-1|TRBJ2-1|few|TRBD2
CASSRLAGGSNEQFF
TGTGCCAGCAGTCGACTAGCGGGGGGTTCGAATGAGCAGTTCTTC
>TRBV5-1|TRBJ1-6|NA|NA
CASSPSGTAHSPLHF
TGCGCCAGCAGCCCTAGCGGGACGGCTCATTCACCCCTCCACTTT
>TRBV7-2|TRBJ2-7|NA|NA
CASSLAEGPYEQYF
TGTGCCAGCAGCTTAGCTGAGGGCCCCTACGAGCAGTACTTC
>TRBV9|TRBJ2-3|once|NA
CASSVEATRVLADTQYF
TGTGCCAGCAGCGTAGAGGCGACTAGGGTGTTGGCAGATACGCAGTATTTT
>TRBV19|TRBJ1-4|NA|NA
CASSIPRRGISNEKLFF
TGTGCCAGTAGTATCCCCCGGCGGGGGATCTCTAATGAAAAACTGTTTTTT
>TRBV4-3|TRBJ1-5|NA|NA
CASSQERNNQPQHF
TGCGCCAGCAGCCAAGAGAGAAACAATCAGCCCCAGCATTTT
>TRBV21-1|TRBJ2-5|NA|NA
CASSKARLSGGVGETQYF
TGTGCCAGCAGCAAAGCCCGCCTTAGCGGGGGGGTAGGAGAGACCCAGTACTTC
>TRBV5-8|TRBJ2-7|NA|NA
CASSLIVRTAKSYEQYF
TGTGCCAGCAGCTTGATCGTTAGGACAGCGAAGTCCTACGAGCAGTACTTC
>TRBV6-5|TRBJ1-1|NA|NA
CASTAQFPAGEAFF
TGTGCCAGCACGGCACAGTTCCCGGCGGGGGAAGCTTTCTTT
>TRBV7-4|TRBJ2-7|NA|NA
CASSTIQAFGYEQYF
TGTGCCAGCAGCACAATACAGGCCTTCGGCTACGAGCAGTACTTC
>TRBV27|TRBJ2-7|NA|NA
CASSLSGLAYEQYF
TGTGCCAGCAGTTTATCGGGTCTAGCCTACGAGCAGTACTTC
>TRBV19|TRBJ1-1|NA|NA
CASHSRQFRDTEAFF
TGTGCCAGTCATTCTAGACAGTTTCGAGACACTGAAGCTTTCTTT
>TRBV5-6|TRBJ1-6|NA|TRBD1
CASSPSTGGSYNSPLHF
TGTGCCAGCAGCCCCTCTACAGGGGGCTCCTATAATTCACCCCTCCACTTT
>TRBV30|TRBJ2-2|NA|NA
CAWSVRQGSTGELFF
TGTGCCTGGAGTGTACGTCAGGGAAGCACCGGGGAGCTGTTTTTT
>TRBV4-2|TRBJ2-7|once|NA
CASSQDGRYEQYF
TGTGCCAGCAGCCAAGATGGCCGATACGAGCAGTACTTC
>TRBV4-2|TRBJ2-1|NA|TRBD1
CASSPPGTALYNEQFF
TGTGCCAGCAGCCCCCCCGGGACAGCACTCTACAATGAGCAGTTCTTC
>TRBV10-3|TRBJ1-2|NA|TRBD1
CATTGDRTYGYTF
TGTGCCACCACAGGGGATCGGACCTATGGCTACACCTTC
>TRBV4-2|TRBJ2-3|NA|TRBD2
CASSQDSGTGSSGVSNTQYF
TGTGCCAGCAGCCAAGATTCCGGAACGGGGTCTAGCGGGGTCTCGAATACGCAGTATTTT
>TRBV27|TRBJ2-7|NA|NA
CASSPSRDFSSYEQYF
TGTGCCAGCAGTCCCTCCCGGGACTTCAGCTCCTACGAGCAGTACTTC
>TRBV2|TRBJ1-2|NA|TRBD1
CASSEFPGTGNHGYTF
TGTGCCAGCAGTGAATTTCCCGGGACAGGGAACCATGGCTACACCTTC
>TRBV2|TRBJ1-4|NA|NA
CASSEGQATNEKLFF
TGTGCCAGCAGTGAAGGACAGGCGACTAATGAAAAACTGTTTTTT
>TRBV30|TRBJ2-5|NA|NA
CAWSVAGAPLYPETQYF
TGTGCCTGGAGTGTGGCTGGGGCCCCGTTATATCCAGAGACCCAGTACTTC
>TRBV27|TRBJ2-7|NA|NA
CASSLKGPSGYEQYF
TGTGCCAGCAGTTTAAAAGGCCCTTCGGGCTACGAGCAGTACTTC
>TRBV27|TRBJ1-1|NA|TRBD1
CASSLGQGFEAFF
TGTGCCAGCAGTCTAGGACAGGGGTTTGAAGCTTTCTTT
>TRBV6-5|TRBJ1-1|once|NA
CASSIEPSTEAFF
TGTGCCAGCAGCATCGAACCGAGCACTGAAGCTTTCTTT
>TRBV4-2|TRBJ2-7|once|NA
CASSQDIHNNYEQYF
TGTGCCAGCAGCCAAGATATCCACAATAACTACGAGCAGTACTTC
>TRBV7-6|TRBJ1-4|NA|TRBD1
CASSLAGGANEKLFF
TGTGCCAGCAGCTTAGCAGGGGGCGCTAATGAAAAACTGTTTTTT
>TRBV7-6|TRBJ2-3|NA|NA
CASSLAGGGGPDTQYF
TGTGCCAGCAGCTTAGCGGGAGGGGGGGGCCCAGATACGCAGTATTTT
>TRBV28|TRBJ1-5|NA|TRBD1
CASSNPEGRGRSNQPQHF
TGTGCCAGCAGTAACCCCGAGGGCAGGGGGCGTAGCAATCAGCCCCAGCATTTT
>TRBV5-6|TRBJ1-1|NA|NA
CASSRFNKNTEAFF
TGTGCCAGCAGCCGTTTTAACAAGAACACTGAAGCTTTCTTT
>TRBV18|TRBJ1-4|NA|NA
CASSPSPREKLFF
TGTGCCAGCTCACCTAGTCCCAGGGAAAAACTGTTTTTT
>TRBV4-2|TRBJ2-3|few|NA
CASNNGDTQYF
TGTGCCAGCAATAACGGGGATACGCAGTATTTT
>TRBV6-5|TRBJ1-5|few|TRBD1
CASSFDRVFQPQHF
TGTGCCAGCAGTTTCGACAGGGTATTTCAGCCCCAGCATTTT
>TRBV7-2|TRBJ1-1|NA|NA
CASSLETGSAFF
TGTGCCAGCAGCTTAGAAACAGGTAGCGCTTTCTTT
>TRBV28|TRBJ2-5|NA|TRBD1
CASSSPGTVQETQYF
TGTGCCAGCAGTTCACCCGGGACAGTCCAAGAGACCCAGTACTTC
>TRBV5-1|TRBJ1-2|NA|TRBD1
CASSPEGARDRGDGYTF
TGCGCCAGCAGCCCTGAGGGGGCTAGGGACCGGGGTGATGGCTACACCTTC
>TRBV9|TRBJ1-6|NA|TRBD1
CASSVTGQPNSPLHF
TGTGCCAGCAGCGTAACGGGACAGCCAAATTCACCCCTCCACTTT